Listed below are T cell receptor beta chains from one sample, sequenced in a study of cytomegalovirus exposure and HLA in healthy donors. Sequenced by immunoSEQ multiplex PCR; TCRdb stores in-frame clones only, minus some. The repertoire consists of about 180,000 clones, with about 79% occurring once and the leading ten covering roughly 5.8%. Sequenced sample: PBMCs. Receptor source: a man aged 40-50 years in good health and CMV-seropositive. Each CDR3 is given with its conserved first and last residue. The D gene is left open where the match is weak. Some rows mark clone size as missing; the rest say once, few, many or name a class of expanded clone.

TRBJ2-2,TRBV7-6,-,-,CASSLRTTRTGELFF,TGTGCCAGCAGCTTGAGGACTACACGCACCGGGGAGCTGTTTTTT
TRBJ2-5,TRBV11-2,-,-,CASSSSPGGETQYF,TGTGCCAGCAGCTCCTCCCCTGGAGGGGAGACCCAGTACTTC
TRBJ1-5,TRBV5-6,-,-,CARDDSSNQPQHF,TGTGCCAGAGACGACAGTAGCAATCAGCCCCAGCATTTT
TRBJ2-4,TRBV27,-,-,CASSLGGGWNIQYF,TGTGCCAGCAGTTTGGGGGGAGGATGGAACATTCAGTACTTC
TRBJ2-2,TRBV5-5,-,-,CASSRVGDTGELFF,TGTGCCAGCAGCCGAGTAGGAGACACCGGGGAGCTGTTTTTT
TRBJ2-3,TRBV6-1,-,-,CASAGRPTDTQYF,TGTGCCAGCGCAGGCCGGCCCACAGATACGCAGTATTTT
TRBJ1-1,TRBV11-3,TRBD1,-,CASSHRTGSLNTEAFF,TGTGCCAGCAGCCACCGGACAGGCTCGTTGAACACTGAAGCTTTCTTT
TRBJ1-2,TRBV4-2,TRBD1,-,CASSQGRQGAHGYTF,TGTGCCAGCAGCCAAGGGAGGCAGGGGGCCCATGGCTACACCTTC
TRBJ2-1,TRBV9,-,-,CASSASSAEQFF,TGTGCCAGCAGCGCCTCTAGCGCTGAGCAGTTCTTC
TRBJ2-7,TRBV10-2,-,-,CASSEQGRHEQYF,TGCGCCAGCAGTGAACAGGGTAGGCACGAGCAGTACTTC
TRBJ1-2,TRBV28,TRBD1,-,CASSPTGGRGYTF,TGTGCCAGCAGCCCTACAGGGGGCAGGGGCTACACCTTC
TRBJ1-6,TRBV18,TRBD1,-,CASSPLGQGDTHLHF,TGTGCCAGCTCACCGTTGGGACAGGGGGATACACACCTCCACTTT
TRBJ2-7,TRBV28,-,-,CASRPMIILVRESYEQYF,TGTGCCAGCAGGCCAATGATCATCCTAGTTCGAGAGTCCTACGAGCAGTACTTC
TRBJ1-1,TRBV5-1,-,-,CASSSWGLNSGEAFF,TGCGCCAGCAGCTCCTGGGGGCTGAATTCCGGTGAAGCTTTCTTT
TRBJ2-7,TRBV28,TRBD2,-,CASSLGTSGNYEQYF,TGTGCCAGCAGTTTAGGGACTAGCGGGAACTACGAGCAGTACTTC
TRBJ1-2,TRBV6-1,-,-,CASSYSSTNYGYTF,TGTGCCAGCAGTTATTCATCTACTAACTATGGCTACACCTTC
TRBJ2-3,TRBV11-2,TRBD2,few,CASSSLADHTDTQYF,TGTGCCAGCAGCTCACTAGCGGACCACACAGATACGCAGTATTTT
TRBJ2-1,TRBV27,-,-,CASSSIWGQGGRNEQFF,TGTGCCAGCAGTTCAATATGGGGACAGGGCGGGAGGAATGAGCAGTTCTTC
TRBJ2-3,TRBV6-1,TRBD1,-,CASIDRVPDTQYF,TGTGCCAGCATCGACAGGGTACCAGATACGCAGTATTTT
TRBJ2-1,TRBV7-3,TRBD1,-,CASSPTLLQGAQQFF,TGTGCCAGCAGCCCGACGCTTCTACAGGGGGCACAGCAGTTCTTC
TRBJ1-1,TRBV6-5,-,-,CASSRGRGAEAFF,TGTGCCAGCAGTCGAGGACGGGGGGCTGAAGCTTTCTTT
TRBJ1-5,TRBV19,TRBD1,few,CASSAGGQPNQPQHF,TGTGCCAGTAGTGCGGGGGGACAGCCCAATCAGCCCCAGCATTTT
TRBJ2-3,TRBV4-1,TRBD2,once,CASSQGPSGSTDTQYF,TGCGCCAGCAGCCAAGGTCCTAGCGGGTCCACAGATACGCAGTATTTT
TRBJ1-5,TRBV5-1,TRBD1,-,CASSLMGQNNQPQHF,TGCGCCAGCAGCTTAATGGGACAGAACAATCAGCCCCAGCATTTT
TRBJ2-1,TRBV19,TRBD1,-,CASRTGQSSYNEQFF,TGTGCCAGTAGGACGGGACAGAGCTCCTACAATGAGCAGTTCTTC
TRBJ1-2,TRBV4-2,-,-,CASSQETDSNYGYTF,TGTGCCAGCAGCCAAGAGACAGACTCTAACTATGGCTACACCTTC
TRBJ1-3,TRBV7-2,TRBD1,-,CASSPGQGLPPGNTIYF,TGTGCCAGCAGCCCCGGACAGGGCCTCCCTCCTGGAAACACCATATATTTT
TRBJ2-5,TRBV27,TRBD1,-,CASSASLRGRGQETQYF,TGTGCCAGCAGTGCCTCCCTCAGGGGGAGAGGGCAAGAGACCCAGTACTTC
TRBJ2-4,TRBV29-1,-,-,CSVVRNIQYF,TGCAGCGTTGTTCGAAACATTCAGTACTTC
TRBJ2-1,TRBV18,TRBD2,-,CASSPGHRREYNEQFF,TGTGCCAGCTCCCCCGGGCACCGGCGGGAGTACAATGAGCAGTTCTTC
TRBJ2-5,TRBV29-1,TRBD2,-,CSVGGRAGETQYF,TGCAGCGTTGGCGGGAGGGCCGGGGAGACCCAGTACTTC
TRBJ2-7,TRBV5-1,TRBD2,once,CASGTSGSSYEQYF,TGCGCCAGCGGGACTAGCGGGAGTTCCTACGAGCAGTACTTC
TRBJ2-1,TRBV5-5,TRBD1,-,CASSLGTGSYNEQFF,TGTGCCAGCAGCCTCGGGACAGGGTCCTACAATGAGCAGTTCTTC
TRBJ2-3,TRBV7-9,TRBD1,-,CASSLGQGLLTDTQYF,TGTGCCAGCAGCTTGGGACAGGGGCTCCTCACAGATACGCAGTATTTT
TRBJ1-5,TRBV6-1,-,-,CASSQNSNQPQHF,TGTGCCAGCAGCCAAAATAGCAATCAGCCCCAGCATTTT
TRBJ2-5,TRBV11-2,TRBD2,-,CASSSLTSGVGETQYF,TGTGCCAGCAGCTCCCTGACTAGCGGGGTTGGGGAGACCCAGTACTTC
TRBJ2-7,TRBV12-5,TRBD1,-,CASGSLTGEWNYEQYF,TGTGCTAGTGGTTCCCTTACAGGGGAGTGGAACTACGAGCAGTACTTC
TRBJ2-3,TRBV11-1,-,-,CASSRLGATTDTQYF,TGTGCCAGCAGCCGATTGGGGGCGACAACAGATACGCAGTATTTT
TRBJ2-2,TRBV7-6,-,-,CASSLGPSSAGELFF,TGTGCCAGCAGCTTAGGCCCCTCCTCAGCCGGGGAGCTGTTTTTT
TRBJ2-1,TRBV7-3,TRBD1,-,CASSPQGASYNEQFF,TGTGCCAGCAGCCCCCAGGGGGCCTCCTACAATGAGCAGTTCTTC
TRBJ2-7,TRBV5-1,-,-,CASSNDRQSSYEQYF,TGCGCCAGCAGCAATGACAGGCAGAGCTCCTACGAGCAGTACTTC
TRBJ2-7,TRBV15,-,-,CATSTKLASYEQYF,TGTGCCACCAGCACAAAACTAGCCTCGTACGAGCAGTACTTC
TRBJ1-2,TRBV7-9,-,-,CASSPGQSSYGYTF,TGTGCCAGCAGTCCCGGACAGAGCAGCTATGGCTACACCTTC
TRBJ2-7,TRBV19,TRBD2,once,CASKKTSDSSYEQYF,TGTGCCAGTAAAAAAACTAGCGACAGCTCCTACGAGCAGTACTTC
TRBJ2-1,TRBV5-1,TRBD2,-,CASSPPGLAVNEQFF,TGCGCCAGCAGCCCCCCGGGGCTAGCGGTTAATGAGCAGTTCTTC
TRBJ2-1,TRBV5-4,TRBD2,once,CASSFGGRGSYNEQFF,TGTGCCAGCAGCTTTGGCGGGAGGGGGTCCTACAATGAGCAGTTCTTC
TRBJ2-1,TRBV6-1,TRBD2,few,CASTDELALYNEQFF,TGTGCCAGCACCGATGAACTAGCGCTTTACAATGAGCAGTTCTTC
TRBJ1-5,TRBV28,-,few,CASSLGGAGSQPQHF,TGTGCCAGCAGTCTAGGGGGGGCGGGGAGTCAGCCCCAGCATTTT
TRBJ1-1,TRBV29-1,-,-,CSVAGDLNTEAFF,TGCAGCGTAGCAGGGGACCTGAACACTGAAGCTTTCTTT
TRBJ2-5,TRBV9,-,few,CASSVEGVETQYF,TGTGCCAGCAGCGTAGAAGGGGTGGAGACCCAGTACTTC
TRBJ1-1,TRBV2,TRBD1,-,CATRGLVNTEAFF,TGTGCCACCAGGGGGCTTGTGAACACTGAAGCTTTCTTT
TRBJ1-2,TRBV6-5,TRBD1,-,CASSQTGIGYTF,TGTGCCAGCAGCCAGACAGGGATCGGCTACACCTTC